These 25 T cell receptor beta chains were all obtained from the same sample, sequenced in a study of shared clonotypes between healthy human individuals. The data were produced by immunoSEQ multiplex PCR, yet TCRdb's version contains in-frame clones alone and is incomplete. This table holds 2 million to 2.5 million clones, roughly 94% found once. The sample consisted of naive CD4+ T cells sorted from blood. Subset reported: CD45RA+ positively selected. These receptors were taken from a man between 18 and 29 years old in good health.

This chain joins TRBV14 and TRBJ2-7; the match to TRBD2 covers 8 bases. The CDR3 is 14 amino acids. Germline-derived CDR1 and CDR2 are SGHDN and FVKESK. J lost 3 bases, V lost 1 base, and 2 bases had no gene match. The CDR3 sequence is CASSQGTSFYEQYF. CDR3 nucleotide sequence: TGTGCCAGCAGCCAAGGGACTAGCTTCTACGAGCAGTACTTC. Filled out from reference TRBV14 and TRBJ2-7, the complete variable domain reads EAGVTQFPSHSVIEKGQTVTLRCDPISGHDNLYWYRRVMGKEIKFLLHFVKESKQDESGMPNNRFLAERTGGTYSTLKVQPAELEDSGVYFCASSQGTSFYEQYFGPGTRLTVT.

The DNA of the CDR3 is TGTGCCTGGAGTGTACGCGCGAGTTTGAACACTGAAGCTTTCTTT. Translation: CAWSVRASLNTEAFF. The chain carries TRBV30 and TRBJ1-1, with no clear D. The CDR3 is made up of 15 amino acids. Germline loops: CDR1 GTSNPN, CDR2 SVGIG (reference sequence). The V gene lost 0 bases and the J gene lost 0 bases, with 11 bases spanning the gap.

The rearrangement joins TRBV30 to TRBJ2-4; the D is unclear. The CDR3 extends over 14 amino acids. Germline CDR1 GTSNPN, CDR2 SVGIG (reference sequence). Trimming cost V 3 bases and J 0 bases, with 9 bases left between them. The CDR3 reads CAWRGNLAKNIQYF. The CDR3 region has the DNA TGTGCCTGGAGAGGGAATCTAGCCAAAAACATTCAGTACTTC. Using reference TRBV30 and TRBJ2-4 for the parts outside the CDR3, the full variable domain is SQTIHQWPATLVQPVGSPLSLECTVEGTSNPNLYWYRQAAGRGLQLLFYSVGIGQISSEVPQNLSASRPQDRQFILSSKKLLLSDSGFYLCAWRGNLAKNIQYFGAGTRLSVL.

The chain carries TRBV10-3 and TRBJ1-4, with D perhaps TRBD1 (6 bases). The V and J ends lost 10 bases and 7 bases respectively, with 13 bases between them. Germline-derived CDR1 and CDR2 are ENHRY and SYGVKD. This CDR3 contains 12 residues. CDR3 protein: CATGAGTEKLFF. DNA for the CDR3: TGTGCCACGGGGGCAGGGACTGAAAAACTGTTTTTT.

This clone has a single count. Additional DNA sequences in this sample encode the identical CDR3. This chain joins TRBV4-1 and TRBJ2-1; 10 bases are shared with TRBD2. CDR1 MGHRA and CDR2 YSYEKL come from the germline V gene. This CDR3 has 15 amino acids. Trimming at V came to 1 base and at J to 6 bases, leaving 3 bases not matched to a gene. As DNA, the CDR3 is TGCGCCAGCAGCCAAGGGCTAGCGGGGGTCAATGAGCAGTTCTTC. Protein: CASSQGLAGVNEQFF.

V and J are TRBV9 and TRBJ1-6; maybe TRBD1 (5 bases). CDR3 length equals 14 residues. From germline, CDR1 is SGDLS and CDR2 YYNGEE. Deletions cut 4 bases from V and 9 bases from J, with 14 bases between. CDR3 DNA: TGTGCCAGCAGCACCAGGGTAACGGGTTCACCCCTCCACTTT. Translation gives CASSTRVTGSPLHF.

Points on this clone: Other DNA sequences within the sample encode an identical CDR3. The chain links TRBV6-1 to TRBJ1-4; D is possibly TRBD1 (5 bases). The germline CDR1 and CDR2 sequences are MNHNS and SASEGT. Trimming shortened V by 4 bases and J by 8 bases, and 11 bases separated the two germline ends. This CDR3 comprises 13 residues. In nucleotides, the CDR3 is TGTGCCAGCAGTGCGCAGGGTGGGGAAAAACTGTTTTTT. Its translation: CASSAQGGEKLFF.

This sequence joins TRBV6-1 and TRBJ2-7; 7 nucleotides match TRBD1. The CDR3 loop spans 13 amino acids. In germline, CDR1 is MNHNS, CDR2 SASEGT. V was pared by 8 bases and J by 3 bases, with 7 bases of the junction left unmatched. The CDR3, as DNA: TGTGCCAGCCGGGACAGAAACTTCTACGAGCAGTACTTC. Translation: CASRDRNFYEQYF.

V is TRBV6-1 and J is TRBJ1-2; 9 nucleotides align to TRBD1. V lost 1 base to trimming and J lost 2 bases; unmatched junction nucleotides: 5. CDR1 and CDR2 from the germline V gene are MNHNS and SASEGT. CDR3 length: 16 residues. The CDR3 DNA reads TGTGCCAGCAGTGAAGTTACAGGGGGCTTAAACTATGGCTACACCTTC. Encoded protein: CASSEVTGGLNYGYTF.

The chain uses TRBV11-2 and TRBJ2-3; D might be TRBD1 (6 bases). The CDR3 totals 15 residues. The ends were cut back, 5 bases at V and 4 bases at J, with 16 bases in the middle. Germline loops: CDR1 SGHAT, CDR2 FQNNGV. The CDR3 reads CASSQGSQEADTQYF. CDR3 nucleotide sequence: TGTGCCAGCAGCCAGGGGTCCCAGGAGGCAGATACGCAGTATTTT.

The chain has TRBV5-1 and TRBJ2-5; TRBD1 agrees at 11 bases. The CDR3 runs to 16 residues. Germline CDR1 reads SGHRS; CDR2 reads YFSETQ. The V and J ends lost 4 bases and 0 bases, in that order; junction bases with no gene match: 5. The CDR3 sequence is CASSQGTGGYQETQYF. The CDR3 coding sequence is TGCGCCAGCAGCCAGGGGACAGGGGGGTACCAAGAGACCCAGTACTTC.

The chain recombines TRBV10-3 with TRBJ2-7; D is perhaps TRBD2 (5 bases). The CDR3 runs to 11 residues. The V end was cut by 6 bases, the J end by 3 bases, with 6 bases between. CDR1 and CDR2 from the germline V gene are ENHRY and SYGVKD. The DNA of the CDR3 is TGTGCCATCAGGGACTTCTACGAGCAGTACTTC. It yields the protein CAIRDFYEQYF.

The chain uses TRBV6-5 and TRBJ1-5; a weak D match, TRBD1 (5 bases). The CDR3 length is 14 residues. Germline CDR1 MNHEY, CDR2 SVGAGI. V was pared by 2 bases and J by 5 bases, with 10 bases between. In nucleotides, the CDR3 is TGTGCCAGCAGTTACCGGGGGAACCATCAGCCCCAGCATTTT. Its protein product is CASSYRGNHQPQHF.

With respect to this clone: This same CDR3 is encoded by further DNA sequences in the sample. The chain recombines TRBV28 with TRBJ1-5, with 8 bases lining up with TRBD1. The CDR3 contains 14 residues. Germline trimming cut 3 bases from V and 2 bases from J; bases unmatched to any gene: 0. Germline V CDR1 and CDR2: MDHEN, SYDVKM. The CDR3, as DNA: TGTGCCAGCAGTTTGACAGGGGGCAATCAGCCCCAGCATTTT. Encoded protein: CASSLTGGNQPQHF.

The V call is TRBV5-1, the J call TRBJ1-6, with D possibly TRBD1 on 6 matching bases. Trimming pared 1 base from V and 0 bases from J, leaving 14 bases between. Per the germline V gene, CDR1 is SGHRS and CDR2 is YFSETQ. The length of the CDR3 is 18 residues. CDR3 residues: CASSLTRQESSYNSPLHF. Written as DNA, the CDR3 is TGCGCCAGCAGCTTGACCCGACAGGAGAGCTCCTATAATTCACCCCTCCACTTT. Variable domain in full (rest from reference TRBV5-1 and TRBJ1-6): KAGVTQTPRYLIKTRGQQVTLSCSPISGHRSVSWYQQTPGQGLQFLFEYFSETQRNKGNFPGRFSGRQFSNSRSEMNVSTLELGDSALYLCASSLTRQESSYNSPLHFGNGTRLTVT.

The chain recombines TRBV11-2 with TRBJ1-6, with D tentatively TRBD1 (5 bases). Germline CDR1 SGHAT, CDR2 FQNNGV. The V gene lost 5 bases and the J gene lost 5 bases, with 13 bases spanning the gap. This CDR3 has 15 residues. The CDR3 loop reads CASSQQTGDNSPLHF. The CDR3 DNA reads TGTGCCAGCAGCCAACAAACAGGAGATAATTCACCCCTCCACTTT.

The CDR3 sequence is CASSLQGLGTEAFF. The CDR3 DNA is TGTGCCAGCAGTTTACAGGGATTGGGCACTGAAGCTTTCTTT. The chain joins TRBV2 to TRBJ1-1, with a possible D match to TRBD1 (6 bases). The CDR3 has 14 residues. Germline V gives CDR1 SNHLY, CDR2 FYNNEI. Trimming cost V 5 bases and J 4 bases, with 14 bases left between them.

The chain couples TRBV27 to TRBJ2-7; 8 bases are shared with TRBD2. The CDR3 spans 13 residues. Trimming took 6 bases from V and 4 from J; bases not matched to a gene: 5. Germline assignment: CDR1 MNHEY and CDR2 SMNVEV (reference sequence). The CDR3 DNA follows: TGTGCCAGCAGCCGGGAGGGCGTTTACGAGCAGTACTTC. The encoded protein is CASSREGVYEQYF.

V usage is TRBV21-1 and J usage is TRBJ1-2. TRBV21-1 is noted as a pseudogene. This CDR3 is 12 amino acids long. The CDR3 region is CATLLEAGGYTF. The CDR3 coding sequence is TGTGCCACCCTACTAGAAGCGGGCGGCTACACCTTC.

The CDR3 bases are TGTGCCAGCAGCTTGGACGGAGGGTCACCCCTCCACTTT. Amino acid sequence: CASSLDGGSPLHF. V usage is TRBV5-4 and J usage is TRBJ1-6; D unresolved. The V and J ends lost 0 bases and 10 bases respectively, with 8 bases between them. This CDR3 has 13 residues. The germline gives CDR1 SGHNT, CDR2 YYREEE (reference sequence).

The chain is built from TRBV19 and TRBJ2-7, with 7 bases lining up with TRBD2. Germline V gives CDR1 LNHDA, CDR2 SQIVND (reference sequence). V trimming: 3 bases; J trimming: 2 bases; junction bases outside the gene matches: 7. CDR3 length: 15 residues. CDR3 residues: CASSIGGSGTYEQYF. The CDR3 DNA reads as TGTGCCAGTAGTATCGGGGGGAGTGGGACCTACGAGCAGTACTTC.

This clone showed up many times. The rearrangement links TRBV18 to TRBJ2-2, with D unclear. Deletions cut 2 bases from V and 0 bases from J, with 7 bases between. CDR1 KGHSH and CDR2 LQKENI come from the germline V gene. This CDR3 spans 15 amino acids. CDR3 protein: CASSPSHANTGELFF. The CDR3 DNA sequence: TGTGCCAGCTCACCATCGCATGCGAACACCGGGGAGCTGTTTTTT.

Comments on this clone: The same CDR3 is also encoded by other DNA sequences in this sample. The V gene is TRBV7-9, the J gene TRBJ2-7; maybe TRBD2 (5 bases). CDR1 and CDR2 from the germline V gene are SEHNR and FQNEAQ (reference sequence). V was cut by 5 bases and J by 3 bases, with 11 bases left in between. The CDR3 has 13 residues. CDR3 region: CASSPSSSYEQYF. The DNA of the CDR3 is TGTGCCAGCAGCCCATCTAGCAGCTACGAGCAGTACTTC.

The chain links TRBV29-1 to TRBJ2-3; 9 nucleotides line up with TRBD1. V lost 8 bases and J lost 2; bases outside the gene matches: 5. The CDR3 contains 13 residues. Germline V gene sequence: CDR1 SQVTM, CDR2 ANQGSEA. CDR3 nucleotides: TGCAGCACGGGACAGGGCACCACAGATACGCAGTATTTT. Its protein is CSTGQGTTDTQYF.

The chain recombines TRBV5-1 with TRBJ2-2, with a weak D call TRBD1 (5 bases). V was trimmed by 0 bases and J by 5 bases, leaving 11 bases between them. CDR3 length equals 15 residues. CDR1 and CDR2 (germline): SGHRS, YFSETQ. DNA of the CDR3: TGCGCCAGCAGCTTGGTGACAGTAGATACCGGGGAGCTGTTTTTT. It translates to CASSLVTVDTGELFF. The complete variable domain, with remaining parts taken from reference TRBV5-1 and TRBJ2-2, reads KAGVTQTPRYLIKTRGQQVTLSCSPISGHRSVSWYQQTPGQGLQFLFEYFSETQRNKGNFPGRFSGRQFSNSRSEMNVSTLELGDSALYLCASSLVTVDTGELFFGEGSRLTVL.